Listed here are 22 T cell receptor beta chains from one sample, sequenced in a study of graft-versus-host responses after intestinal transplantation. Assay used: immunoSEQ multiplex PCR; TCRdb lists only in-frame clones, some missing. Among about 130,000 clones listed, approximately 92% were seen once. These TCRs' antigens remain unknown. Source: unstimulated CD4+ T cells sorted from spleen or lymph node cells, taken before intestinal transplant. All receptors derive from a human donor who received an intestinal transplant.

The gene calls are TRBV9 and TRBJ1-1; 8 bases map to TRBD1. CDR1 and CDR2 (germline): SGDLS, YYNGEE. Germline trimming cut 5 bases from V and 5 bases from J; bases unmatched to any gene: 8. The CDR3 runs 14 residues. The CDR3 is CASSKTGVNTEAFF. The CDR3 coding sequence is TGTGCCAGCAGTAAGACAGGGGTTAATACTGAAGCTTTCTTT.

This sequence joins TRBV5-1 and TRBJ1-2, with 7 nucleotides matching TRBD1. This CDR3 spans 15 amino acids. Trimming removed 5 bases from V and 8 bases from J; junction bases left unmatched: 15. Germline CDR1 and CDR2: SGHRS and YFSETQ. This chain's CDR3 is CASSLPGQSIGGYTF. Here the CDR3 DNA reads TGCGCCAGCAGTTTGCCGGGACAGTCAATTGGGGGCTACACCTTC.

The rearrangement uses TRBV6-6 and TRBJ1-2, with unresolved D. Germline V gene lookup returns CDR1 MNHNY and CDR2 SVGAGI (reference sequence). This CDR3 is 11 amino acids long. Trimming shortened V by 7 bases and J by 4 bases, and 7 bases separated the two germline ends. The CDR3 here is CASMGGYGYTF. DNA of the CDR3: TGTGCCAGCATGGGCGGCTATGGCTACACCTTC.

V usage is TRBV7-2 and J usage is TRBJ2-5; TRBD1 agrees at 8 bases. The CDR3 extends over 15 amino acids. Germline V gene data show CDR1 as SGHTA and CDR2 as FQGNSA. J lost 5 bases, V lost 1 base, and 6 bases had no gene match. The CDR3 here is CASSLGTGFGETQYF. For the CDR3, the DNA is TGTGCCAGCAGCTTAGGGACAGGGTTTGGGGAGACCCAGTACTTC.

The genes are TRBV5-8 and TRBJ2-5, with TRBD2 matching over 9 bases. CDR1 is SGHTS and CDR2 is YDEGEE in the germline V gene. CDR3 length equals 19 residues. The V segment lost 2 bases and the J segment 9 bases; nucleotides outside the gene matches: 23. CDR3 protein: CASSFIWGVAGGLEKAQYF. The CDR3 region has the DNA TGTGCCAGCAGCTTCATATGGGGCGTGGCGGGGGGGTTAGAGAAGGCCCAGTACTTC.

The gene calls are TRBV2 and TRBJ1-1; 9 nucleotides align to TRBD1. V dropped 1 base and J dropped 5; count of bases not matched to a gene: 2. CDR3 length equals 14 residues. Germline V lookup: CDR1 SNHLY, CDR2 FYNNEI. CDR3 in amino acids: CASSEGGTGTEAFF. CDR3 nucleotides: TGTGCCAGCAGTGAAGGAGGGACAGGGACTGAAGCTTTCTTT.

The V gene is TRBV4-1, the J gene TRBJ1-2; D is ambiguous. CDR1 and CDR2 (germline): MGHRA, YSYEKL. V dropped 0 bases and J dropped 5 bases, with 10 bases sitting between them. This CDR3 spans 14 amino acids. The CDR3 region has the DNA TGCGCCAGCAGCCAAGAGATCGGTCCTTATGGCTACACCTTC. This encodes CASSQEIGPYGYTF.

CDR3 residues: CAVTGGGQPQHF. The CDR3 DNA reads TGTGCCGTAACGGGAGGGGGACAGCCCCAGCATTTT. The V and J genes are TRBV6-1 and TRBJ1-5; weak D call: TRBD1 (6 bases). CDR1 MNHNS and CDR2 SASEGT come from the germline V gene. V was trimmed by 11 bases and J by 7 bases, leaving 15 bases between them. CDR3 size: 12 residues.

The V gene is TRBV6-1, the J gene TRBJ1-6; D not resolved. With 0 bases removed from V and 10 bases from J, the gap between germline ends came to 7 bases. The length of the CDR3 is 13 residues. Germline CDR1 and CDR2: MNHNS and SASEGT. CDR3 bases: TGTGCCAGCAGTGAAGCGCTTCGATCACCCCTCCACTTT. Amino acid sequence: CASSEALRSPLHF.

This clone was counted once. In nucleotides, the CDR3 is TGTGCCAGCAGGCGACAGGGGGCCCCAGAGACCCAGTACTTC. This gives the protein CASRRQGAPETQYF. The chain couples TRBV7-2 to TRBJ2-5; 10 nucleotides align to TRBD1. The V gene's germline CDR1 is SGHTA and CDR2 FQGNSA. The V gene end was trimmed by 6 bases and the J gene end by 4 bases; junction bases not matched to a gene: 5. The CDR3 is 14 amino acids.

This chain links TRBV6-6 with TRBJ2-7; D gene ambiguous. This CDR3 has 14 residues. V was trimmed by 2 bases and J by 5 bases, leaving 13 bases between them. Germline assignment: CDR1 MNHNY and CDR2 SVGAGI (reference sequence). CDR3 in DNA: TGTGCCAGCAGTTACGAAGTCCGGAGCGACGAGCAGTACTTC. Protein: CASSYEVRSDEQYF.

The chain recombines TRBV7-9 with TRBJ1-1, with TRBD1 as a possible D gene (6 bases). This CDR3 region has 15 residues. V was cut by 5 bases and J by 0 bases, with 13 bases left in between. The germline V gene has CDR1 SEHNR and CDR2 FQNEAQ (reference sequence). This chain's CDR3 is CASSPGQIMNTEAFF. The CDR3 coding sequence is TGTGCCAGCAGCCCCGGACAGATCATGAACACTGAAGCTTTCTTT.

This chain links TRBV9 with TRBJ2-3; 11 bases agree with TRBD2. Germline V gene sequence: CDR1 SGDLS, CDR2 YYNGEE. The V and J ends lost 0 bases and 2 bases, in that order; junction bases with no gene match: 14. The CDR3 length is 20 residues. The CDR3 protein is CASSVGISGGAESPTDTQYF. CDR3 bases: TGTGCCAGCAGCGTAGGGATTAGCGGGGGGGCCGAAAGCCCCACAGATACGCAGTATTTT.

With regard to this clone: This sample includes further DNA sequences coding for the same CDR3. This rearrangement joins TRBV5-1 to TRBJ2-3; TRBD2 might be the D (6 bases). The V and J ends lost 2 bases and 3 bases respectively, with 7 bases between them. This CDR3 contains 13 residues. Germline loops: CDR1 SGHRS, CDR2 YFSETQ. CDR3 region: CASSLGGTDTQYF. As DNA, the CDR3 is TGCGCCAGCAGCTTAGGAGGGACAGATACGCAGTATTTT.

This clone was seen once. The CDR3 loop reads CASSQQQGLYGYTF. DNA of the CDR3: TGCGCCAGCAGCCAACAACAGGGTCTGTATGGCTACACCTTC. This chain connects TRBV5-1 to TRBJ1-2; TRBD1 might be the D (6 bases). Germline V lookup: CDR1 SGHRS, CDR2 YFSETQ. The CDR3 spans 14 residues. Trimming removed 4 bases from V and 5 bases from J, with 15 bases in between. The full variable domain, rest sourced from reference TRBV5-1 and TRBJ1-2, is KAGVTQTPRYLIKTRGQQVTLSCSPISGHRSVSWYQQTPGQGLQFLFEYFSETQRNKGNFPGRFSGRQFSNSRSEMNVSTLELGDSALYLCASSQQQGLYGYTFGSGTRLTVV.

The chain recombines TRBV5-4 with TRBJ2-1, with TRBD2 identical over 12 bases. The germline CDR1 and CDR2 sequences are SGHNT and YYREEE (reference sequence). CDR3 length equals 18 residues. The ends lost 0 bases at V and 4 bases at J; junction bases unmatched: 8. The CDR3 nucleotides read TGTGCCAGCAGCTTGGAGTTACTAGCGGGGGGACAATACAATGAGCAGTTCTTC. Its protein product is CASSLELLAGGQYNEQFF.

This clone appeared once. V usage is TRBV27 and J usage is TRBJ2-3; D gene uncertain. V was pared by 1 base and J by 3 bases, with 5 bases between. The CDR3 runs 13 residues. Germline CDR1 reads MNHEY; CDR2 reads SMNVEV (reference sequence). CDR3 nucleotide sequence: TGTGCCAGCAGTTTATGGGGAACAGATACGCAGTATTTT. Encoded protein: CASSLWGTDTQYF.

This clone was counted once. The chain carries TRBV21-1 and TRBJ2-1; the D call of TRBD1 is as the table states it, not checked on the DNA. TRBV21-1 is a recognized pseudogene. The CDR3 has 18 amino acids. CDR3 residues: CASSKEGQGVDNIIEQFF. As DNA, the CDR3 is TGTGCCAGCAGCAAAGAGGGGCAGGGGGTGGACAACATAATTGAGCAGTTCTTC.

The rearrangement uses TRBV19 and TRBJ2-2; D gene ambiguous. CDR1 and CDR2 (germline): LNHDA, SQIVND (reference sequence). The CDR3 has 14 residues. Trimming took 3 bases from V and 4 from J, leaving 9 bases between them. CDR3: CASSISGVTGELFF. CDR3 nucleotide sequence: TGTGCCAGTAGTATTTCAGGCGTCACCGGGGAGCTGTTTTTT.

The rearrangement links TRBV18 to TRBJ1-2, with D hard to call. Trimming shortened V by 2 bases and J by 3 bases, and 10 bases separated the two germline ends. Germline V gives CDR1 KGHSH, CDR2 LQKENI. This CDR3 has 14 amino acids. In DNA, the CDR3 is TGTGCCAGCTCACCATTTAGCACGGACTATGGCTACACCTTC. Translation gives CASSPFSTDYGYTF.

This chain uses TRBV6-6 with TRBJ1-1; D uncertain. The CDR3 totals 12 residues. V lost 8 bases, J lost 5 bases, and 12 bases lay in between. Germline V gives CDR1 MNHNY, CDR2 SVGAGI (reference sequence). The CDR3 loop is CASANRGTEAFF. The CDR3 nucleotides read TGTGCCAGCGCAAATCGGGGTACTGAAGCTTTCTTT.

The chain employs TRBV11-1 and TRBJ2-7; tentatively, D is TRBD2 (5 bases). The CDR3 loop spans 15 amino acids. Germline V lookup: CDR1 SGHAT, CDR2 FQDESV (reference sequence). The V end lost 5 bases, the J end lost 3 bases, and 17 bases lay between the germline ends. CDR3 amino acids: CASSLLVGPHYEQYF. CDR3 coding DNA: TGTGCCAGCAGCCTACTAGTAGGACCCCACTACGAGCAGTACTTC.